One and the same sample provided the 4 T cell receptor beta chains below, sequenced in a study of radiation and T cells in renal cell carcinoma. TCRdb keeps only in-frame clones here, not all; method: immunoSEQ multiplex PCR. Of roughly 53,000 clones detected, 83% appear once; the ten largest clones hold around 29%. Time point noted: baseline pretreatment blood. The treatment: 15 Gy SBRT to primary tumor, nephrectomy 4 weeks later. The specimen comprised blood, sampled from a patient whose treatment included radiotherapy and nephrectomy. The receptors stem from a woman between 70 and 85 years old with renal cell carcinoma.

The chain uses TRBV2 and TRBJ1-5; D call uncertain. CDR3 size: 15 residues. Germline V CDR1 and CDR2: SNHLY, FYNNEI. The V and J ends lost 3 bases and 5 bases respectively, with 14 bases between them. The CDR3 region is CASSDYSLVDQPQHF. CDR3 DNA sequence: TGTGCCAGCAGTGACTACAGCCTCGTGGATCAGCCCCAGCATTTT.

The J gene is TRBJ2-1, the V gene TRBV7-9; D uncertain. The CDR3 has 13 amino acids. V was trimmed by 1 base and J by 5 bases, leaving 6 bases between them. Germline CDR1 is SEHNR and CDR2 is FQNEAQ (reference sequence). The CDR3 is CASSLGPHNEQFF. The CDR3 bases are TGTGCCAGCAGCTTAGGACCACACAATGAGCAGTTCTTC. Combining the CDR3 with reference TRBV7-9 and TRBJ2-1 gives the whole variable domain DTGVSQNPRHKITKRGQNVTFRCDPISEHNRLYWYRQTLGQGPEFLTYFQNEAQLEKSRLLSDRFSAERPKGSFSTLEIQRTEQGDSAMYLCASSLGPHNEQFFGPGTRLTVL.

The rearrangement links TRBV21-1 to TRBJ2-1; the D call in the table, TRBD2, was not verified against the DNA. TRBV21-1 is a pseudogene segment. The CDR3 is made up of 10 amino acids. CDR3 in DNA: TGTGCCAGCAGCACAGCTCGGGAGTTCTTC. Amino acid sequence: CASSTAREFF.

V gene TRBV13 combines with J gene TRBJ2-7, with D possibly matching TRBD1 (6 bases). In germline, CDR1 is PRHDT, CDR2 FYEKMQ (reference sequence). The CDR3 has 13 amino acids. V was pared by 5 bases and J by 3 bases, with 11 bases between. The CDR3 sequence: CASSLGTHYEQYF. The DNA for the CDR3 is TGTGCCAGCAGCCTCGGGACACACTACGAGCAGTACTTC.